This T cell receptor (beta chain) was obtained from a study of metastatic and nonmetastatic thyroid tumors. TCRdb re-called the PCR reads via MiXCR. Counted here are some 50,000 clones, 22% occurring once; the ten biggest clones make up over 3%. Sample share makes this clone medium-sized. V lost 5 bases and J lost 1, with 8 bases in between. The CDR3 contains 13 residues. The germline V gene has CDR1 SGHAT and CDR2 FQNNGV. Not a single patient had been given any form of treatment at any point before undergoing thyroid surgery. Sequencing was performed on blood. The chain is built from TRBV11-2 and TRBJ1-2, with D hard to call. The sequence was obtained from a male donor with papillary thyroid cancer or a benign thyroid nodule (not recorded which). Some clones in this sample may be carry-over from other donors' samples. The CDR3 sequence is CASSVSFNYGYTF. Written as DNA, the CDR3 is TGTGCCAGCAGCGTGTCTTTTAACTATGGCTACACCTTC.